These 27 T cell receptor beta chains originate from one sample sequenced in a study of beta chain features in type 1 diabetes (dated by TCRdb to the late 2010s). The library was produced with the immunoSEQ multiplex PCR assay. The entire amount of isolated RNA was reverse transcribed using the High Capacity cDNA Reverse Transcription Kit, so the sequenced TCRB transcripts were expressed ones. TCRdb obtained this table from immuneACCESS and retained in-frame rearrangements with V and J assigned. These tables miss some clones; where compared with another copy, unresolved V genes account for less than half of the shortfall, and the remainder is unexplained. This sample is represented by some 900,000 clones; roughly 15% of them were singletons. The ten largest account for around 0.02% of the sample. The material sequenced was naive CD4+ T cells from blood. This specimen's cell subset or site label, interpreted: true naive CD4+ T cells. The source of these receptors is a woman aged 18-30 years in good health.

V and J are TRBV4-3 and TRBJ2-3, with 8 positions matching TRBD1. This CDR3 has 16 residues. The germline V gene encodes CDR1 LGHNA and CDR2 YSLEER. Unmatched junction bases numbered 9, after V lost 6 bases and J lost 1 base. The CDR3 DNA reads as TGCGCCAGCAGTAAAACCGGACAGGGTGGCACAGATACGCAGTATTTT. It specifies CASSKTGQGGTDTQYF.

A few counts support this clone. CDR3 sequence: CASSYGLSYEQYF. As DNA, the CDR3 is TGTGCCAGCAGTTACGGCCTCTCCTACGAGCAGTACTTC. The chain carries TRBV6-6 and TRBJ2-7; no firm D call. The germline gives CDR1 MNHNY, CDR2 SVGAGI (reference sequence). Trimming took 2 bases from V and 0 from J, leaving 5 bases between them. This CDR3 has 13 residues.

This clone was counted only a few times. This chain's CDR3 is CASSLEGRASTDTQYF. The DNA for the CDR3 is TGTGCCAGCAGCTTGGAGGGGCGGGCCAGCACAGATACGCAGTATTTT. The chain has TRBV11-1 and TRBJ2-3; maybe TRBD2 (6 bases). The length of the CDR3 is 16 residues. The V and J ends lost 3 bases and 0 bases respectively, with 13 bases between them. CDR1 and CDR2 from the germline V gene are SGHAT and FQDESV (reference sequence).

This clone was seen a few times. The rearrangement links TRBV27 to TRBJ2-7, with 8 positions matching TRBD2. Trimming cost V 3 bases and J 4 bases; bases outside gene matches: 11. Germline lookup yields CDR1 MNHEY and CDR2 SMNVEV (reference sequence). This CDR3 spans 16 amino acids. The CDR3: CASSFLSRTSGYEQYF. CDR3 in DNA: TGTGCCAGCAGTTTTTTATCGCGTACTAGCGGATACGAGCAGTACTTC.

The chain carries TRBV4-1 and TRBJ1-1; D possibly corresponds to TRBD1 (5 bases). With 4 bases removed from V and 5 bases from J, the gap between germline ends came to 17 bases. This CDR3 is 15 amino acids long. Germline assignment: CDR1 MGHRA and CDR2 YSYEKL. DNA of the CDR3: TGCGCCAGCAGCCTCGGGGACGGGCTCCGTACTGAAGCTTTCTTT. Translated, it gives CASSLGDGLRTEAFF.

This clone has only a few counts. The V and J genes are TRBV27 and TRBJ1-1, with no clear D. From germline, CDR1 is MNHEY and CDR2 SMNVEV (reference sequence). V shed 8 bases and J shed 0 bases, with 13 bases lying between them. This CDR3 region has 14 residues. The CDR3 region has the DNA TGTGCCAGCGCAAGGCCGGGAATGAACACTGAAGCTTTCTTT. Translating it yields CASARPGMNTEAFF.

This sequence joins TRBV4-3 and TRBJ1-4, with D maybe TRBD1 (5 bases). V was shortened by 0 bases and J by 4 bases, with 9 bases between the two germline ends. Germline V lookup: CDR1 LGHNA, CDR2 YSLEER. The CDR3 sequence is 15 residues long. This CDR3 is CASSQDVGRNEKLFF. CDR3 sequence (DNA): TGCGCCAGCAGCCAAGATGTGGGACGTAATGAAAAACTGTTTTTT.

This clone was recorded a few times. The V call is TRBV7-2, the J call TRBJ2-4; the D call may be TRBD1 or TRBD2 (6 bases each). Trimming removed 5 bases at V and 3 bases at J, with 17 bases between. CDR3 length equals 16 residues. The V gene's germline CDR1 is SGHTA and CDR2 FQGNSA. CDR3 bases: TGTGCCAGCAGCACCAGGTGGGGGGCCGGCAAAAACATTCAGTACTTC. Translating gives CASSTRWGAGKNIQYF.

J is TRBJ1-2 and V is TRBV28, with unresolved D. Trimming left V 2 bases short and J 8 bases short, with 12 bases between. Germline V gene data show CDR1 as MDHEN and CDR2 as SYDVKM. The CDR3 loop spans 13 amino acids. The CDR3 loop is CASSLTLTRGYTF. The CDR3 DNA follows: TGTGCCAGCAGTTTAACCCTAACTAGAGGCTACACCTTC.

V gene TRBV5-6 combines with J gene TRBJ2-7, with D possibly being TRBD2 (6 bases). Germline CDR1 and CDR2: SGHDT and YYEEEE. The V and J ends lost 1 base and 3 bases respectively, with 20 bases between them. The CDR3 is made up of 17 amino acids. The CDR3 here is CASSLTGTPNLLYEQYF. In DNA form, the CDR3 reads TGTGCCAGCAGCTTGACCGGGACTCCTAACCTCCTCTACGAGCAGTACTTC. Combining the CDR3 with reference TRBV5-6 and TRBJ2-7 gives the whole variable domain DAGVTQSPTHLIKTRGQQVTLRCSPKSGHDTVSWYQQALGQGPQFIFQYYEEEERQRGNFPDRFSGHQFPNYSSELNVNALLLGDSALYLCASSLTGTPNLLYEQYFGPGTRLTVT.

This rearrangement joins TRBV5-6 to TRBJ2-5; D gene unclear. Germline CDR1 is SGHDT and CDR2 is YYEEEE. The V end was cut by 1 base, the J end by 2 bases, with 12 bases between. The CDR3 is made up of 15 amino acids. CDR3 DNA sequence: TGTGCCAGCAGCTTGTCTCTTCGCACGCAAGAGACCCAGTACTTC. This sequence encodes CASSLSLRTQETQYF.

The V gene is TRBV4-3, the J gene TRBJ2-1; D is unclear. The germline V and J ends were trimmed by 3 bases and 6 bases, with 9 bases remaining between them. CDR1 and CDR2 from the germline V gene are LGHNA and YSLEER. The CDR3 is 13 amino acids. Written as DNA, the CDR3 is TGCGCCAGCAGCCACCAAAGTGGCAATGAGCAGTTCTTC. This codes for CASSHQSGNEQFF.

The chain combines TRBV6-5 with TRBJ2-1; 8 bases match TRBD2. Germline trimming cut 6 bases from V and 4 bases from J; bases unmatched to any gene: 8. The CDR3 extends over 15 amino acids. Per the germline V gene, CDR1 is MNHEY and CDR2 is SVGAGI. CDR3 coding DNA: TGTGCCAGCAGATTCAGGAGCGGGAGTTACAATGAGCAGTTCTTC. It translates to CASRFRSGSYNEQFF.

V gene TRBV19 combines with J gene TRBJ1-2, with a possible D match to TRBD1 (6 bases). V dropped 3 bases and J dropped 5 bases, with 13 bases sitting between them. This CDR3 is 14 amino acids long. CDR1 LNHDA and CDR2 SQIVND come from the germline V gene (reference sequence). CDR3 DNA: TGTGCCAGTAGTATTGTCCAGGGGTCTTATGGCTACACCTTC. It encodes CASSIVQGSYGYTF. Using reference TRBV19 and TRBJ1-2 for the parts outside the CDR3, the full variable domain is DGGITQSPKYLFRKEGQNVTLSCEQNLNHDAMYWYRQDPGQGLRLIYYSQIVNDFQKGDIAEGYSVSREKKESFPLTVTSAQKNPTAFYLCASSIVQGSYGYTFGSGTRLTVV.

This clone was found a few times. The chain employs TRBV6-5 and TRBJ2-7, with D possibly TRBD2 on 6 matching bases. The CDR3 consists of 14 residues. Per germline, CDR1 MNHEY and CDR2 SVGAGI. The V gene lost 0 bases and the J gene lost 4 bases, with 10 bases spanning the gap. CDR3 coding DNA: TGTGCCAGCAGTTACTCAGGGACTCTATACGAGCAGTACTTC. Translation: CASSYSGTLYEQYF.

In the case of this clone: Other DNA sequences in the sample encode the same CDR3. This sequence joins TRBV9 and TRBJ2-1; possible D gene TRBD2, 6 bases. Per germline, CDR1 SGDLS and CDR2 YYNGEE. Trimming pared 2 bases from V and 3 bases from J, leaving 9 bases between. The CDR3 contains 14 residues. The DNA of the CDR3 is TGTGCCAGCAGCGTCGCGGGAAACTACAATGAGCAGTTCTTC. Translation: CASSVAGNYNEQFF. The variable domain in full, completed from reference TRBV9 and TRBJ2-1, reads DSGVTQTPKHLITATGQRVTLRCSPRSGDLSVYWYQQSLDQGLQFLIQYYNGEERAKGNILERFSAQQFPDLHSELNLSSLELGDSALYFCASSVAGNYNEQFFGPGTRLTVL.

The rearrangement uses TRBV19 and TRBJ1-1; D is perhaps TRBD1 (5 bases). V was clipped by 3 bases and J by 1 base, with 15 bases between them. CDR1 and CDR2 from the germline V gene are LNHDA and SQIVND (reference sequence). The CDR3 contains 16 residues. The CDR3 protein is CASSIPQGRSNTEAFF. In DNA, the CDR3 is TGTGCCAGTAGTATTCCCCAGGGCCGATCGAACACTGAAGCTTTCTTT.

The chain combines TRBV5-1 with TRBJ2-1; TRBD1 agrees at 10 bases. Germline loops: CDR1 SGHRS, CDR2 YFSETQ. V dropped 0 bases and J dropped 8; count of bases not matched to a gene: 14. The CDR3 is 18 residues long. The CDR3 here is CASSLGQGAGTAADEQFF. CDR3 bases: TGCGCCAGCAGCTTGGGACAGGGGGCCGGGACAGCGGCGGATGAGCAGTTCTTC.

This clone has more than one count but fewer than ten. Other DNA sequences in the sample encode the same CDR3. The rearrangement links TRBV5-1 to TRBJ2-7; unclear D gene. This CDR3 contains 14 residues. In germline, CDR1 is SGHRS, CDR2 YFSETQ. The V end lost 0 bases, the J end lost 0 bases, and 7 bases lay between the germline ends. Here the CDR3 DNA reads TGCGCCAGCAGCTTGGGTCCGGACTCCTACGAGCAGTACTTC. This translates into CASSLGPDSYEQYF.

This rearrangement joins TRBV18 to TRBJ2-1; TRBD2 agrees at 8 bases. The V segment lost 1 base and the J segment 7 bases; nucleotides outside the gene matches: 9. This CDR3 region has 16 residues. The germline V gene has CDR1 KGHSH and CDR2 LQKENI. This chain's CDR3 is CASSPRPGLVGNEQFF. CDR3 coding DNA: TGTGCCAGCTCACCACGTCCGGGACTAGTTGGAAATGAGCAGTTCTTC.

This clone was seen only once. This chain connects TRBV6-6 to TRBJ2-5; 14 bases are a match to TRBD2. With 6 bases clipped from V and 5 bases from J, the junction kept 2 bases outside the gene matches. The CDR3 is made up of 14 amino acids. The V gene's germline CDR1 is MNHNY and CDR2 SVGAGI (reference sequence). CDR3 loop: CASRRTSGGETQYF. CDR3 DNA: TGTGCCAGCAGGAGGACTAGCGGGGGGGAGACCCAGTACTTC.

This clone came up a few times. Other DNA sequences in this specimen translate into the identical CDR3. The chain is built from TRBV5-8 and TRBJ2-7; D remains unclear. Germline CDR1 reads SGHTS; CDR2 reads YDEGEE. The CDR3 totals 11 residues. V lost 0 bases and J 4 bases, leaving 2 bases between the germline ends. CDR3 in DNA: TGTGCCAGCAGCTTGGGATACGAGCAGTACTTC. This gives the protein CASSLGYEQYF.

This chain joins TRBV7-3 and TRBJ2-1; weak D call: TRBD1 (6 bases). Germline values: CDR1 SGHTA, CDR2 FQGTGA. The CDR3 has 14 amino acids. The V end lost 5 bases, the J end lost 10 bases, and 18 bases lay between the germline ends. The CDR3 sequence: CASSRGGNRSEQFF. Here the CDR3 DNA reads TGTGCCAGCAGCCGAGGGGGAAACAGGAGCGAGCAGTTCTTC.

This clone has a handful of counts. This chain uses TRBV4-3 with TRBJ1-3, with D perhaps TRBD1 (6 bases). CDR1 is LGHNA, CDR2 YSLEER, per germline. The CDR3 has 16 amino acids. Trimming removed 4 bases from V and 0 bases from J, with 13 bases in between. CDR3: CASSRYRVLSGNTIYF. CDR3 DNA: TGCGCCAGCAGCCGTTACAGGGTGCTCTCTGGAAACACCATATATTTT.

The V call is TRBV7-8, the J call TRBJ2-7; unclear D gene. CDR1 is SGHVS and CDR2 is FQNEAQ in the germline V gene. This CDR3 is 14 amino acids long. Trimming removed 3 bases at V and 2 bases at J, with 11 bases between. The CDR3 DNA reads as TGTGCCAGCAGCTTGAGGAGATCGGCCTACGAGCAGTACTTC. This encodes CASSLRRSAYEQYF. The whole variable domain, filled in from reference TRBV7-8 and TRBJ2-7, reads GAGVSQSPRYKVAKRGQDVALRCDPISGHVSLFWYQQALGQGPEFLTYFQNEAQLDKSGLPSDRFFAERPEGSVSTLKIQRTQQEDSAVYLCASSLRRSAYEQYFGPGTRLTVT.

The J gene is TRBJ2-1, the V gene TRBV7-3; D is perhaps TRBD2 (5 bases). Germline lookup yields CDR1 SGHTA and CDR2 FQGTGA. The V gene lost 5 bases and the J gene lost 2 bases, with 10 bases spanning the gap. The CDR3 totals 14 residues. The CDR3 region is CASSPLGTYNEQFF. The CDR3 DNA reads TGTGCCAGCAGCCCACTAGGAACCTACAATGAGCAGTTCTTC.

The genes are TRBV6-6 and TRBJ1-3, with D perhaps TRBD1 (6 bases). Germline V gene sequence: CDR1 MNHNY, CDR2 SVGAGI (reference sequence). Trimming pared 6 bases from V and 0 bases from J, leaving 9 bases between. This CDR3 spans 14 amino acids. The CDR3 DNA reads as TGTGCCAGCAGGTTCAGGGGCTCTGGAAACACCATATATTTT. It encodes CASRFRGSGNTIYF.